This T cell receptor (beta chain) was identified in a study of PD-L1 blockade in urothelial cancer. Study context: The researchers analyzed blood 3 weeks (second dose) and 6 weeks after treatment start. Findings of the study overall: Pretreatment clonality of the blood TCR repertoire below the median was predictive of superior survival. Durable-benefit cases showed more tumor-associated blood clone expansion at 3 weeks.

TCRdb keeps only in-frame clones here, not all; method: immunoSEQ multiplex PCR. This sample carries under 50,000 clones, 75% to 95% of them seen once, and the ten largest clones take approximately 8.3%. This CDR3 comprises 15 residues. Trimming removed 2 bases at V and 3 bases at J, with 11 bases between. Germline CDR1 is MDHEN and CDR2 is SYDVKM. A remark on this clone: Its matching antigen is unknown.

This chain connects TRBV28 to TRBJ1-5; weak D call: TRBD1 (5 bases). The receptor was isolated from a man between 65 and 85 years old with urothelial cancer. Sequenced material: PBMCs, taken around atezolizumab (anti-PD-L1) treatment. The CDR3 nucleotides read TGTGCCAGCAGTTTACAGGGAATCCTCAATCAGCCCCAGCATTTT. As protein: CASSLQGILNQPQHF. Drawing the rest from reference TRBV28 and TRBJ1-5, the complete variable domain is DVKVTQSSRYLVKRTGEKVFLECVQDMDHENMFWYRQDPGLGLRLIYFSYDVKMKEKGDIPEGYSVSREKKERFSLILESASTNQTSMYLCASSLQGILNQPQHFGDGTRLSIL.